Given below is one TCR beta chain in context. Its antigen is as yet unknown. CD8+ and CD4+ blood T cells underwent TCR beta sequencing. The multiple sclerosis control cohort comprised treatment-naive individuals presenting with stable or active relapsing-remitting disease. CDR3 length equals 13 residues. Germline values: CDR1 SGHAT, CDR2 FQNNGV. V shed 8 bases and J 6 bases; nucleotides not matched to a gene: 7. This specimen belongs to a study of CD8 T cells in Susac syndrome. Study-level results: The study's TCR sequencing and HLA analysis drew on a certain number of individuals. That number was acknowledged as relatively small.

After extraction with the RNeasy kit, 0.5 to 1 ug of the RNA was reverse transcribed using random hexamers. One entry per CDR3 protein results from TCRdb running MiXCR on the immunoSEQ multiplex PCR reads. The table includes some 260,000 distinct CDR3 sequences, roughly 81% detected once. The clonotype comes from a human donor with multiple sclerosis. This chain uses TRBV11-2 with TRBJ2-1; 7 bases are a match to TRBD1. The specimen was CD8+ T cells from PBMCs. CDR3 in DNA: TGTGCCAGCTTTGGGACAGAAAGCAATGAGCAGTTCTTC. Its protein is CASFGTESNEQFF.